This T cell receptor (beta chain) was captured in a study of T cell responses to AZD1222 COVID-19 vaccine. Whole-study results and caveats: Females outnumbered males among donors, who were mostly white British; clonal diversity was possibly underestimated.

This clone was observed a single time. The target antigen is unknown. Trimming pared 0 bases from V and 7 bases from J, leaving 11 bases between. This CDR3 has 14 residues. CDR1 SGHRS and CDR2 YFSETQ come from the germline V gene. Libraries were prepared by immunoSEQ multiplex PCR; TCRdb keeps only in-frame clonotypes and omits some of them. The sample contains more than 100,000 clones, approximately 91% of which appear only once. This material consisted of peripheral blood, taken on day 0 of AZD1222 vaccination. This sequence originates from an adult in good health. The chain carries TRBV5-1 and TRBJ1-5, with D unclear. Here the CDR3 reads CASSLGAGDQPQHF. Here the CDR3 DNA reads TGCGCCAGCAGCTTGGGGGCAGGTGACCAGCCCCAGCATTTT.